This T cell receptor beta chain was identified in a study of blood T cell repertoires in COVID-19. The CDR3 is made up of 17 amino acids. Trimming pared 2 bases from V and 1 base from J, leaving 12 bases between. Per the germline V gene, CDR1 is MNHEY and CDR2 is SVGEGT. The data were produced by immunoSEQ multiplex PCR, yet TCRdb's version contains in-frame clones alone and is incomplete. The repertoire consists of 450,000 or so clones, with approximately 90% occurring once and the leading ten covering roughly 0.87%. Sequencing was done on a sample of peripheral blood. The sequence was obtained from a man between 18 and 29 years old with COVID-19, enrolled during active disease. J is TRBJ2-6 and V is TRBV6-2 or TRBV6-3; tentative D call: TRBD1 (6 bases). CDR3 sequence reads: CASSYTRDNSGANVLTF. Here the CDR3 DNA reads TGTGCCAGCAGTTACACCCGGGACAATTCTGGGGCCAACGTCCTGACTTTC.